This is a list of T cell receptor beta chains from one sample in a study of molecular identifiers for immune sequencing clone quantification. TCRdb independently ran MiXCR on the PCR reads; one entry per CDR3 protein. The table shows hundreds of thousands of distinct CDR3 sequences, with around 20% occurring only once. What was sequenced was naive CD8+ T cells from blood, with Jurkat cell RNA spiked in. Receptors originate from a human donor in good health. Some libraries in this study had Jurkat cell RNA spiked in. Each CDR3 is given with its conserved first and last residue. D genes are given only for firm matches. Some rows have no size entry. The others give once, few or many, or a class for an expanded clone.

D gene | clone size | J gene | V gene | CDR3 protein | CDR3 DNA
NA | many | TRBJ2-2 | TRBV27 | CASSSGATWNTGELFF | TGTGCCAGCAGTTCAGGAGCAACTTGGAACACCGGGGAGCTGTTTTTT
NA | many | TRBJ2-7 | TRBV6-5 | CASSYGRQQYF | TGTGCCAGCAGTTACGGGAGGCAGCAGTACTTC
TRBD2 | few | TRBJ2-7 | TRBV27 | CASSLKSGRDSYEQYF | TGTGCCAGCAGTTTAAAGAGCGGGAGGGATTCCTACGAGCAGTACTTC
NA | NA | TRBJ2-1 | TRBV12-5 | CASGRGWFEQFF | TGTGCTAGTGGTAGGGGGTGGTTTGAGCAGTTCTTC
NA | many | TRBJ1-6 | TRBV28 | CASKTRGSYNSPLHF | TGTGCCAGCAAAACCAGGGGATCCTATAATTCACCCCTCCACTTT
NA | many | TRBJ2-7 | TRBV7-9 | CASSLGGREQYF | TGTGCCAGCAGCTTAGGGGGTCGGGAGCAGTACTTC
NA | few | TRBJ2-5 | TRBV4-3 | CASSPTTSSQETQYF | TGCGCCAGCAGCCCGACTACCAGTTCACAAGAGACCCAGTACTTC
NA | few | TRBJ1-3 | TRBV27 | CASSITGTGNTIYF | TGTGCCAGCAGCATAACAGGGACTGGAAACACCATATATTTT
TRBD1 | NA | TRBJ2-5 | TRBV2 | CATTDRGQETQYF | TGTGCCACTACGGACAGGGGGCAGGAGACCCAGTACTTC
NA | many | TRBJ2-3 | TRBV6-6 | CASSYGAGDTQYF | TGTGCCAGCAGTTACGGGGCGGGAGATACGCAGTATTTT
TRBD1 | many | TRBJ2-7 | TRBV5-6 | CASSLGDRAYEQYF | TGTGCCAGCAGCTTGGGAGACAGGGCCTACGAGCAGTACTTC
NA | many | TRBJ1-1 | TRBV27 | CASSSRGVGAFF | TGTGCCAGCAGTTCCCGTGGGGTTGGTGCTTTCTTT
NA | many | TRBJ1-4 | TRBV6-5 | CASSYLGGLNEKLFF | TGTGCCAGCAGTTACTTGGGGGGCCTGAATGAAAAACTGTTTTTT
TRBD2 | NA | TRBJ2-1 | TRBV10-1 | CASSAAGGPYEQFF | TGCGCCAGCAGTGCGGCGGGGGGCCCCTACGAGCAGTTCTTC
NA | many | TRBJ2-7 | TRBV30 | CACDEGEQYF | TGTGCCTGCGATGAGGGAGAGCAGTACTTC
TRBD1 | many | TRBJ2-7 | TRBV7-9 | CASSLGQGTEQYF | TGTGCCAGCAGCCTGGGACAGGGGACCGAGCAGTACTTC
NA | many | TRBJ2-5 | TRBV20-1 | CSARGWQQETQYF | TGCAGTGCTAGAGGCTGGCAACAAGAGACCCAGTACTTC
NA | many | TRBJ1-1 | TRBV7-9 | CASSSYESEAFF | TGTGCCAGCAGCTCTTACGAATCTGAAGCTTTCTTT
TRBD1 | few | TRBJ2-7 | TRBV12-3/TRBV12-4 | CASSLAPTGGGYEQYF | TGTGCCAGCAGTTTAGCCCCGACAGGGGGCGGCTACGAGCAGTACTTC
NA | many | TRBJ2-1 | TRBV6-2/TRBV6-3 | CASSYSSDGFSYNEQFF | TGTGCCAGCAGTTACTCGTCGGACGGGTTCTCCTACAATGAGCAGTTCTTC
NA | few | TRBJ2-3 | TRBV19 | CASSILGGADTQYF | TGTGCCAGTAGTATACTGGGAGGCGCAGATACGCAGTATTTT
NA | many | TRBJ2-1 | TRBV6-1 | CASSEEFSSYNEQFF | TGTGCCAGCAGTGAAGAATTTAGCTCCTACAATGAGCAGTTCTTC
TRBD2 | few | TRBJ2-1 | TRBV12-3/TRBV12-4 | CASSFSGTSRVHEQFF | TGTGCCAGCAGTTTCTCAGGGACTAGCAGGGTCCATGAGCAGTTCTTC
NA | few | TRBJ1-2 | TRBV12-5 | CASGLAGITYGYTF | TGTGCTAGTGGTTTGGCAGGAATAACCTATGGCTACACCTTC
TRBD2 | few | TRBJ2-3 | TRBV12-3/TRBV12-4 | CASSTHGASGTSTDTQYF | TGTGCCAGCAGCACCCATGGGGCTAGCGGGACTAGCACAGATACGCAGTATTTT
NA | NA | TRBJ2-1 | TRBV30 | CAWGRGNEQFF | TGTGCCTGGGGACGGGGCAATGAGCAGTTCTTC
TRBD2 | NA | TRBJ2-2 | TRBV18 | CASSPLGLAFDTGELFF | TGTGCCAGCTCACCATTGGGACTAGCATTCGACACCGGGGAGCTGTTTTTT
TRBD1 | many | TRBJ1-4 | TRBV27 | CASSSTGVEELFF | TGTGCCAGCAGTTCCACAGGGGTGGAGGAACTGTTTTTT